The present T cell receptor beta chain was sequenced within a study of T cell changes during pregnancy in multiple sclerosis. Only in-frame clones appear in the TCRdb table, and some are missing; sequencing was by immunoSEQ multiplex PCR. The sample holds some 95,000 clones, around 92% seen once. V was pared by 7 bases and J by 6 bases, with 6 bases of the junction left unmatched. Germline CDR1 ENHRY, CDR2 SYGVKD. The CDR3 totals 13 residues. The clonotype comes from a female donor with multiple sclerosis, enrolled in a pregnancy study. Sequences were derived from peripheral blood, sampled in the first trimester of pregnancy. The chain combines TRBV10-3 with TRBJ2-1; 7 bases match TRBD1. As DNA, the CDR3 is TGTGCCATCACTGACCGGGACAGCAATGAGCAGTTCTTC. Protein sequence: CAITDRDSNEQFF.